This section outlines one T cell receptor (beta chain) sequence together with its context. Its target is unknown. Sequencing used immunoSEQ multiplex PCR; TCRdb keeps in-frame clones, though not all of them. Among some 110,000 clones listed, roughly 87% were seen once. The entry originates in a study of T cell responses to AZD1222 COVID-19 vaccine. Study outcomes and limitations: Clonal diversity was possibly underestimated; the donors were predominantly white British and more often female.

This CDR3 has 12 residues. V lost 3 bases and J lost 4, with 7 bases in between. The V gene's germline CDR1 is SGDLS and CDR2 YYNGEE. The chain is built from TRBV9 and TRBJ1-2; D unclear. Here the sequenced sample was peripheral blood, taken on day 0 of AZD1222 vaccination. The TCR comes from an adult in good health. The CDR3 sequence: CASSAGSYGYTF. The CDR3 DNA reads TGTGCCAGCAGCGCCGGGAGCTATGGCTACACCTTC.